A selection of T cell receptor beta chains follows, all from one sample in a study of response to subunit inactivated influenza vaccine. One entry per CDR3 protein, called by TCRdb with MiXCR from the RT-PCR reads. The repertoire holds under 200,000 distinct CDR3 sequences, 9.5% to 15% seen once, with less than 30% in the top ten. The data were also submitted as part of a second study, on T cells expressing NK-cell markers.

This specimen was CD8+ T cells sorted from PBMCs, taken 11 to 12 days after vaccination. The receptors stem from a man aged 45-65 years who received an inactivated influenza vaccine. The conserved cysteine and the conserved F or W are not part of the CDR3 here. Fields, in order: J gene, V gene, CDR3 protein.

TRBJ1-1	TRBV7-9	ASSFRPTEAF
TRBJ2-1	TRBV4-2	ASEGHNEQF
TRBJ1-1	TRBV20-1	SARPRGGAEAF
TRBJ2-4	TRBV3-1	ASSQGPKIGAKNIQY
TRBJ1-2	TRBV6-4	ASSDSKVGGYT
TRBJ2-5	TRBV12-3/TRBV12-4	ASSGEETQY
TRBJ2-1	TRBV12-3/TRBV12-4	ASSSDSVSNEQF
TRBJ2-7	TRBV4-3	ASSQDLIWAGSRSYEQY
TRBJ2-1	TRBV12-3/TRBV12-4	ASSFSGNEQF
TRBJ2-7	TRBV5-1	ASSLRQGYYEQY